This T cell receptor beta chain emerged from a study of T cell repertoires in cytomegalovirus infection (dated by TCRdb to about 2019). Describing the broader study: Donor HLA type was relevant to the analysis, because carriage of CMV infection together with the matching HLA type was indicated by public TCR beta signatures. The investigation overall reported the following: Carriers of CMV infection plus the relevant HLA type were discriminated by the cumulative frequency of public TCR beta family members in the study cohort and in an independent approximately 360-donor cohort. In the ex vivo response, HLA-C-restricted CMV-specific TCR beta clonotypes were dominant, and in two of eight donors the single most frequent clonotype came from this HLA-C-restricted group.

The reads were generated on an Illumina HiSeq 1500. In TCRdb, the public reads were trimmed at Q25 with fastp and aligned with MiXCR, with productive beta chains retained. Every entry covers one CDR3 protein and lists the most common genes and DNA from its rows. The sample contains about 300,000 distinct CDR3 sequences, 8% to 10% of them found a single time. Around 2.6% of the sample is held by the ten biggest clonotypes. Taken from cysteine to phenylalanine, the CDR3 has 16 residues. The retained sequence is limited to the CDR3, 48 bases, with the frame set at the first base. The germline V gene supplies CDR1 WSHSY and CDR2 SAAADI. The V end loses 2 bases and the J end loses 2 bases, and a stretch of 15 bases separates them. Comments on this clonotype: Its antigen target is currently unknown. No base quality information exists; no much larger clone differs at one position.

Sequencing was performed on PBMCs. The sequence was collected from a human donor in good health (CMV status not recorded). Some clones in this sample may be carry-over from other donors' samples. The rearrangement joined TRBV10-2 to TRBJ1-2; a confident D gene designation cannot be given. The CDR3: CASSEPLSGSNYGYTF. The nucleotides are TGCGCCAGCAGTGAGCCGTTGAGCGGGTCGAACTATGGCTACACCTTC.